Detailed here is one T cell receptor (beta chain). This clone has only a few counts. The target of this receptor is not known. There are no base qualities to consult, and no much larger clone falls within one base. TCR beta chain sequences were generated from genomic DNA using the immunoSEQ assay. Processing in the source paper ran as follows. Any CDR3 sequence that did not begin with the conserved framework cysteine at position 104 was removed by hand. To get clonality, the normalized Shannon's Diversity Index was subtracted from one, giving values from 0 (maximal diversity) to 1 (oligoclonal). Differences in the frequency of the same CDR3 between samples, such as brain versus blood, were assessed with chi-squared comparison-of-proportions tests. Public clonotypes were found through immuneACCESS searches, while the VDJdb browser was used to judge similarity to known antiviral clonotypes. In its TCRdb copy, this immuneACCESS table keeps in-frame sequences only and misses some clones. Where compared with another copy, unresolved V genes explain less than half of these, and the others have no known cause. D and trimming were read from the DNA, whereas the V and J calls and clone size are those reported in that table. The sample data list several thousand clones, and roughly four fifths of these were observed just once. In total, the top ten clones hold approximately 9.1% of the sample.

The germline V gene specifies SNHLY as CDR1 and FYNNEI as CDR2. Compared with germline, V lacks 7 bases and J lacks 2 bases; bases without a gene match: 4. The CDR3 runs 14 residues from the cysteine to the phenylalanine. Solely the CDR3 DNA is kept, with 42 bases framed from the first base. These data belong to a study of brain T cells in children with intractable seizures (dated by TCRdb to the early 2020s). For the wider study: Resected brain tissue from some 56 pediatric epilepsy surgery cases was first screened for immune gene transcripts using a NanoString immunology panel. Among the roughly twelve selected surgery cases, pre-surgery blood was additionally sequenced for eight, leaving four cases with brain tissue only.

Explained via the paper, the time point label denotes: resected brain tissue, or blood drawn just prior to surgery. The surgery cases showing the highest brain T cell transcript signatures were chosen for TCR beta chain sequencing of brain tissue and, when available, of blood. Prior to surgery, the patients had been treated with at least one anti-epileptic drug. TCR-sequenced patients were children with drug-resistant epilepsy due to tuberous sclerosis complex, focal cortical dysplasia, Rasmussen encephalitis or hemimegalencephaly. The brain samples were frozen blocks of fresh involved tissue resected during epilepsy surgery. Bulk genomic DNA was isolated from unsorted brain tissue and whole blood using the Monarch genomic DNA purification kit. Overall study outcomes, separate from this receptor: Because sequencing depth was different between pre-surgery and post-surgery blood, clones absent from the pre-surgery sample may reflect undersampling. Viral specificity was inferred solely from CDR3 sequence similarity, and the HCMV serostatus of the patients was not known. The top 50 brain clonotypes contained both public and private clones, and in each case the most abundant public CDR3 closely resembled known HCMV, EBV or influenza A epitope-specific CDR3s.

The rearranged chain carries TRBV2 and TRBJ1-5, with TRBD1 matching 8 junction bases. The sequenced sample was resected brain tissue, obtained at surgery. The source is a boy younger than two with tuberous sclerosis and intractable seizures. The CDR3 protein is CASKTGAGNQPQHF. The DNA sequence is given as TGTGCCAGCAAGACAGGGGCGGGCAATCAGCCCCAGCATTTT. Full variable domain (CDR3 extended with the reference TRBV2 and TRBJ1-5 proteins): EPEVTQTPSHQVTQMGQEVILRCVPISNHLYFYWYRQILGQKVEFLVSFYNNEISEKSEIFDDQFSVERPDGSNFTLKIRSTKLEDSAMYFCASKTGAGNQPQHFGDGTRLSIL.